Presented here are 16 T cell receptor beta chains from one specimen sequenced in a study of control samples from healthy donors and cancer patients. Clones were read by immunoSEQ multiplex PCR, and TCRdb kept only the in-frame ones, dropping some. The data show about 89,000 clones, about 84% seen once. The sequenced sample was blood. The source of these receptors is a woman aged 40 to 50 in good health.

The genes are TRBV7-9 and TRBJ2-5; a weak D match, TRBD1 (6 bases). V lost 4 bases and J 10 bases, leaving 16 bases between the germline ends. Germline CDR1 SEHNR, CDR2 FQNEAQ (reference sequence). This CDR3 comprises 13 residues. The CDR3 DNA reads as TGTGCCAGCAGCTCACCGGGACACGAGGTCCAGTACTTC. Translation gives CASSSPGHEVQYF.

The table lists this clone with a count of one. The J gene is TRBJ1-1, the V gene TRBV7-2; D uncertain. Germline CDR1 reads SGHTA; CDR2 reads FQGNSA. The CDR3 extends over 11 amino acids. V lost 7 bases and J 4 bases, leaving 7 bases between the germline ends. CDR3: CASIGGTEAFF. DNA for the CDR3: TGTGCCAGCATCGGAGGCACTGAAGCTTTCTTT.

The J gene is TRBJ2-7, the V gene TRBV6-2 or TRBV6-3; D gene ambiguous. Germline V gene sequence: CDR1 MNHEY, CDR2 SVGEGT. V was trimmed by 5 bases and J by 2 bases, leaving 7 bases between them. CDR3 size: 12 residues. The CDR3 region is CASSNWAYEQYF. Here the CDR3 DNA reads TGTGCCAGCAGTAACTGGGCCTACGAGCAGTACTTC.

V and J are TRBV29-1 and TRBJ2-7; D is perhaps TRBD1 (5 bases). This CDR3 comprises 14 residues. Deletions cut 1 base from V and 1 base from J, with 11 bases between. Germline V gene sequence: CDR1 SQVTM, CDR2 ANQGSEA. CDR3 in DNA: TGCAGCGTTGAAGGCAACGGACAATCCTACGAGCAGTACTTC. Residues: CSVEGNGQSYEQYF.

CDR3 region: CAWSVYGDSTEAFF. Here the CDR3 DNA reads TGTGCCTGGAGTGTATACGGGGACAGCACTGAAGCTTTCTTT. The chain combines TRBV30 with TRBJ1-1, with 7 bases matching TRBD1. The trim removed 0 bases at V and 4 bases at J, leaving 5 bases unmatched. Germline assignment: CDR1 GTSNPN and CDR2 SVGIG (reference sequence). The CDR3 totals 14 residues.

A few counts support this clone. The genes are TRBV27 and TRBJ2-2; TRBD2 matches 12 bases. CDR3 length: 15 amino acids. The junction had 2 bases not matched to a gene; V was cut back by 8 bases and J by 1 base. CDR1 is MNHEY, CDR2 SMNVEV, per germline (reference sequence). The CDR3 region has the DNA TGTGCCAGCCGACTAGCGGGGGTGAACACCGGGGAGCTGTTTTTT. It specifies CASRLAGVNTGELFF.

The V and J genes are TRBV9 and TRBJ1-2; D gene unclear. The CDR3 runs 14 residues. Between the trimmed V and J ends, which lost 4 bases and 4 bases, there was a span of 14 bases. CDR1 is SGDLS and CDR2 is YYNGEE in the germline V gene. The CDR3 reads CASSPRTETYGYTF. The CDR3 DNA reads TGTGCCAGCAGCCCCCGGACGGAAACCTATGGCTACACCTTC.

The chain employs TRBV4-3 and TRBJ2-1; 7 bases are shared with TRBD1. CDR3 length: 14 amino acids. CDR1 LGHNA and CDR2 YSLEER come from the germline V gene. Trimming cost V 7 bases and J 6 bases; bases outside gene matches: 9. CDR3 nucleotides: TGCGCCAGCAAGCGGACAGGTCTAGGCAATGAGCAGTTCTTC. Protein sequence: CASKRTGLGNEQFF.

V gene TRBV7-2 combines with J gene TRBJ1-5; 12 nucleotides agree with TRBD1. Trimming cost V 1 base and J 5 bases; bases outside gene matches: 3. The CDR3 extends over 16 amino acids. Germline V gives CDR1 SGHTA, CDR2 FQGNSA. CDR3 sequence reads: CASSLEGTGGDQPQHF. The CDR3 region has the DNA TGTGCCAGCAGCTTAGAGGGGACAGGGGGCGATCAGCCCCAGCATTTT.

The table lists this clone with a few counts. The chain combines TRBV10-1 with TRBJ1-6, with D unresolved. Trimming left V 3 bases short and J 7 bases short, with 7 bases between. The CDR3 is 13 residues long. The germline V gene has CDR1 WNHNN and CDR2 SYGVQD (reference sequence). The CDR3 nucleotides read TGCGCCAGCAGTGAATTTACCAATTCACCCCTCCACTTT. It specifies CASSEFTNSPLHF.

J is TRBJ1-2 and V is TRBV4-1, with TRBD1 as a possible D gene (6 bases). Germline CDR1 reads MGHRA; CDR2 reads YSYEKL. V was trimmed by 0 bases and J by 3 bases, leaving 11 bases between them. The length of the CDR3 is 15 residues. The CDR3 is CASSQDRNRDYGYTF. CDR3 coding DNA: TGCGCCAGCAGCCAAGATAGGAACAGGGACTATGGCTACACCTTC.

The sample holds a few counts of this clone. The J gene is TRBJ1-1, the V gene TRBV2, with 11 bases lining up with TRBD1. The CDR3 is 15 residues long. Unmatched junction bases numbered 8, after V lost 6 bases and J lost 5 bases. From germline, CDR1 is SNHLY and CDR2 FYNNEI. CDR3 bases: TGTGCCAGCAGGGATGACGGGACAGGGGGGACTGAAGCTTTCTTT. This translates into CASRDDGTGGTEAFF.

The genes are TRBV7-2 and TRBJ2-1; TRBD2 aligns across 10 bases. In germline, CDR1 is SGHTA, CDR2 FQGNSA. Losses at the gene ends were 6 bases for V and 5 bases for J; bases not matched to a gene: 7. The CDR3 consists of 15 residues. Here the CDR3 reads CASSYRTSGNNEQFF. The CDR3 bases are TGTGCCAGCAGTTACAGGACTAGCGGAAACAATGAGCAGTTCTTC. Full variable domain (missing parts from reference TRBV7-2 and TRBJ2-1): GAGVSQSPSNKVTEKGKDVELRCDPISGHTALYWYRQSLGQGLEFLIYFQGNSAPDKSGLPSDRFSAERTGGSVSTLTIQRTQQEDSAVYLCASSYRTSGNNEQFFGPGTRLTVL.

J is TRBJ2-4 and V is TRBV19; possibly TRBD1 for D (5 bases). CDR1 and CDR2 from the germline V gene are LNHDA and SQIVND (reference sequence). Trimming removed 3 bases from V and 7 bases from J, with 13 bases in between. This CDR3 contains 14 residues. This CDR3 is CASSMLGAENIQYF. The CDR3 bases are TGTGCCAGTAGTATGTTAGGGGCAGAGAACATTCAGTACTTC.

The CDR3 here is CASSFPDRGEQYF. DNA for the CDR3: TGTGCCAGCAGCTTCCCAGACAGGGGAGAGCAGTACTTC. This sequence joins TRBV11-3 and TRBJ2-7, with TRBD1 matching over 8 bases. Germline-derived CDR1 and CDR2 are SGHNT and YENEEA. The CDR3 contains 13 residues. Unmatched junction bases numbered 5, after V lost 3 bases and J lost 7 bases.

This clone was seen once. The chain joins TRBV5-1 to TRBJ2-2, with TRBD1 as a possible D gene (6 bases). The germline V and J ends were trimmed by 4 bases and 4 bases, with 8 bases remaining between them. This CDR3 is 13 amino acids long. CDR1 is SGHRS, CDR2 YFSETQ, per germline. The chain's CDR3 is CASSADSTGELFF. The CDR3, as DNA: TGCGCCAGCAGCGCGGACAGCACCGGGGAGCTGTTTTTT.